This T cell receptor (beta chain) was captured in a study of PD-1 blockade in classical Hodgkin lymphoma. The protocol was immunoSEQ multiplex PCR, while the TCRdb copy is restricted to in-frame clones and leaves out a portion. Counted here are around 26,000 clones, over 80% occurring once; the ten biggest clones make up over 3%. Stated time point: cycle 4 day 1 (C4D1), after around six weeks of nivolumab. Relapse was seen in all patients after autologous stem cell transplantation, and brentuximab vedotin exposure was variable. Purification of CD4+ T cells from thawed PBMCs was performed via magnetic negative selection. The germline V gene has CDR1 SNHLY and CDR2 FYNNEI. This CDR3 is 13 amino acids long. V trimming: 10 bases; J trimming: 8 bases; junction bases outside the gene matches: 11.

The TCR originated in a human donor with classical Hodgkin lymphoma. The chain combines TRBV2 with TRBJ1-2, with 9 bases lining up with TRBD1. The sample in question was CD4+ T cells from blood, obtained before the fourth cycle of nivolumab. The CDR3 DNA reads TGTGCCATCAAACAGGGGGCGGAAAGCGGCTACACCTTC. Encoded protein: CAIKQGAESGYTF. The full variable domain, its missing parts supplied by reference TRBV2 and TRBJ1-2, is EPEVTQTPSHQVTQMGQEVILRCVPISNHLYFYWYRQILGQKVEFLVSFYNNEISEKSEIFDDQFSVERPDGSNFTLKIRSTKLEDSAMYFCAIKQGAESGYTFGSGTRLTVV.